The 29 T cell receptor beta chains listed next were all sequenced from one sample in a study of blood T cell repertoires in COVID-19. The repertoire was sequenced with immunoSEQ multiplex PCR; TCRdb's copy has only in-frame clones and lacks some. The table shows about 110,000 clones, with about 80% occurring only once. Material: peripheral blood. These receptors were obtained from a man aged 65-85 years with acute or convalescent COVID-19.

The CDR3 reads CAISDLSDSPLHF. In nucleotides, the CDR3 is TGTGCCATCAGTGATCTGTCCGATTCACCCCTCCACTTT. This sequence joins TRBV10-3 and TRBJ1-6; D uncertain. The germline gives CDR1 ENHRY, CDR2 SYGVKD. The length of the CDR3 is 13 residues. V lost 3 bases, J lost 8 bases, and 8 bases lay in between.

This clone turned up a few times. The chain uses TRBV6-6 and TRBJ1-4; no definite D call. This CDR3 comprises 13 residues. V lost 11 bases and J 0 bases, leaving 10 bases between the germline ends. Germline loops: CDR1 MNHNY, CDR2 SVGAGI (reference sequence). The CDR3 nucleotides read TGTGCCGCCGGAGGCTCAACTAATGAAAAACTGTTTTTT. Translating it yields CAAGGSTNEKLFF.

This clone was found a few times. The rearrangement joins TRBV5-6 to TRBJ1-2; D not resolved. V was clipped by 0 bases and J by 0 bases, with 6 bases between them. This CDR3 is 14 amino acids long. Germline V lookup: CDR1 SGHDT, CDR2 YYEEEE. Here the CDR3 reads CASSLVQANYGYTF. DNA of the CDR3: TGTGCCAGCAGCTTGGTGCAGGCTAACTATGGCTACACCTTC.

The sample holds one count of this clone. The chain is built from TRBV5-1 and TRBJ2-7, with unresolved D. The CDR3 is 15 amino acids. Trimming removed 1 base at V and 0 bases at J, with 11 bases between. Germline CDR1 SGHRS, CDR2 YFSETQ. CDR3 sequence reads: CASSLNTASSYEQYF. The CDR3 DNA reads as TGCGCCAGCAGCTTGAATACGGCTAGCTCCTACGAGCAGTACTTC.

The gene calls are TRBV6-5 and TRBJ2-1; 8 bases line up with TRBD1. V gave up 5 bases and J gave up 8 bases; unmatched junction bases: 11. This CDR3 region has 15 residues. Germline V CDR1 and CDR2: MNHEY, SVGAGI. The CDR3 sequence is CASSRTGTGVDEQFF. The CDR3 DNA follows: TGTGCCAGCAGTAGGACAGGGACGGGAGTGGATGAGCAGTTCTTC.

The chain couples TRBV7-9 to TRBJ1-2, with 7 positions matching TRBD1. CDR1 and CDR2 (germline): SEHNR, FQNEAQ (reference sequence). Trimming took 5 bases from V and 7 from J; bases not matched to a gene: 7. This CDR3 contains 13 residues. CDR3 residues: CASSPTGAGGYTF. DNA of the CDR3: TGTGCCAGCAGCCCTACAGGGGCCGGTGGCTACACCTTC.

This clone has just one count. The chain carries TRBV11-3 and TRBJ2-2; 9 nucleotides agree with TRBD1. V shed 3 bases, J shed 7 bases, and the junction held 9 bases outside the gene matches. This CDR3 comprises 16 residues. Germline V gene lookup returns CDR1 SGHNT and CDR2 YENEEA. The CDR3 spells CASSFPGTGSVGELFF. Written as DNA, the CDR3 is TGTGCCAGCAGCTTTCCCGGGACAGGGTCCGTCGGGGAGCTGTTTTTT.

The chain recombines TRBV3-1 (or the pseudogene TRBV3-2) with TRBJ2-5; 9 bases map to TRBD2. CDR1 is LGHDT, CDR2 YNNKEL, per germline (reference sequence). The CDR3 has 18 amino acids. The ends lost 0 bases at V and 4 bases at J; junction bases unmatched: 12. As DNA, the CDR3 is TGTGCCAGCAGCCAAGATCAGGTTAGGGGACTAGCAAGAGAGACCCAGTACTTC. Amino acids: CASSQDQVRGLARETQYF.

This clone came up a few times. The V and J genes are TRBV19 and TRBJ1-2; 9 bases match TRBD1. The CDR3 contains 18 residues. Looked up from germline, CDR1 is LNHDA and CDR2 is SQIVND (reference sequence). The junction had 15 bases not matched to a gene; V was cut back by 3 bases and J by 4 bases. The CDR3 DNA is TGTGCCAGTAGTATTTACCCTGGGACAGGGCGGCCATTCTATGGCTACACCTTC. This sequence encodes CASSIYPGTGRPFYGYTF.

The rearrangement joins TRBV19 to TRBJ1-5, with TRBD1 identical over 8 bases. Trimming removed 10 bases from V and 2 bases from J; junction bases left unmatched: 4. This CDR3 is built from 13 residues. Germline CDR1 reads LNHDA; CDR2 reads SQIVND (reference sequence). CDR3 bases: TGTGCCACCCAGGACAGGGGCAATCAGCCCCAGCATTTT. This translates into CATQDRGNQPQHF.

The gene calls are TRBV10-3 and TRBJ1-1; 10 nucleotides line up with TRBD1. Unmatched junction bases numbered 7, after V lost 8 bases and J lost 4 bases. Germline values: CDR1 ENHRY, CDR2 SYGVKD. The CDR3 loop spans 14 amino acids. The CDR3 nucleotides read TGTGCCATCGGGGGTGGACAGGGGGTCACTGAAGCTTTCTTT. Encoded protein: CAIGGGQGVTEAFF.

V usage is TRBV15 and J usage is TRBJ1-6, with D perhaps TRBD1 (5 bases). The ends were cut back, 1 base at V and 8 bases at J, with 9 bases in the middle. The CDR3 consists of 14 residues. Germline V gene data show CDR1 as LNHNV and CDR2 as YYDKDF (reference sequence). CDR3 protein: CATSRGTGDSPLHF. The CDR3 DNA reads TGTGCCACCAGCAGAGGAACAGGCGATTCACCCCTCCACTTT. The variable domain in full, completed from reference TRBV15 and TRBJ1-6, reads DAMVIQNPRYQVTQFGKPVTLSCSQTLNHNVMYWYQQKSSQAPKLLFHYYDKDFNNEADTPDNFQSRRPNTSFCFLDIRSPGLGDTAMYLCATSRGTGDSPLHFGNGTRLTVT.

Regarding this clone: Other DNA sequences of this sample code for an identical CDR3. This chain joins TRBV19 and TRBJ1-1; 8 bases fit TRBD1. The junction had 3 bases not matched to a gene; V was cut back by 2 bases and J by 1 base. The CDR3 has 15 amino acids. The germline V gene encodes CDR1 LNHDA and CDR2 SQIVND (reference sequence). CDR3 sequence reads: CASSIQGAQNTEAFF. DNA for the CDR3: TGTGCCAGTAGTATACAGGGGGCTCAGAACACTGAAGCTTTCTTT. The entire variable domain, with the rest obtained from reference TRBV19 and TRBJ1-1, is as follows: DGGITQSPKYLFRKEGQNVTLSCEQNLNHDAMYWYRQDPGQGLRLIYYSQIVNDFQKGDIAEGYSVSREKKESFPLTVTSAQKNPTAFYLCASSIQGAQNTEAFFGQGTRLTVV.

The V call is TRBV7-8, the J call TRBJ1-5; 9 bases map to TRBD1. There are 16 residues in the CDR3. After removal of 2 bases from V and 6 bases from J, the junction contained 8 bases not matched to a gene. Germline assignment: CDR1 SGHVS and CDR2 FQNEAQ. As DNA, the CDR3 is TGTGCCAGCAGCTTAACCACAGGGGGCTCCAGTCAGCCCCAGCATTTT. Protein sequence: CASSLTTGGSSQPQHF.

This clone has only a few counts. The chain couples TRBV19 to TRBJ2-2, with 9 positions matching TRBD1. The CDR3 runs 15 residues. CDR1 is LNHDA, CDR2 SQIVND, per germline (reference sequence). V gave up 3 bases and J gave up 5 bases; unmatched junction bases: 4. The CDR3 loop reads CASSMGQGRTGELFF. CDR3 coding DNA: TGTGCCAGTAGTATGGGACAGGGACGGACCGGGGAGCTGTTTTTT.

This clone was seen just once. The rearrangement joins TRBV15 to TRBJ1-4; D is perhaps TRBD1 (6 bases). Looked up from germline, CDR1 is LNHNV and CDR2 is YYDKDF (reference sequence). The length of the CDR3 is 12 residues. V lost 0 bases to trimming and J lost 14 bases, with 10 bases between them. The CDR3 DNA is TGTGCCACCAGCAGAGAAGGGGGTACGCTGTTTTTT. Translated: CATSREGGTLFF. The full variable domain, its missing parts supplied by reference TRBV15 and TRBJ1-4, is DAMVIQNPRYQVTQFGKPVTLSCSQTLNHNVMYWYQQKSSQAPKLLFHYYDKDFNNEADTPDNFQSRRPNTSFCFLDIRSPGLGDTAMYLCATSREGGTLFFGSGTQLSVL.

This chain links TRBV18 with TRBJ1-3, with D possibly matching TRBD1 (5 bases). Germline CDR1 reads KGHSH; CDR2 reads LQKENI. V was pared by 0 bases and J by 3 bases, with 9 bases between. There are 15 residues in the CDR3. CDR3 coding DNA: TGTGCCAGCTCACCACCTGAAGGGGTTGGAAACACCATATATTTT. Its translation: CASSPPEGVGNTIYF.

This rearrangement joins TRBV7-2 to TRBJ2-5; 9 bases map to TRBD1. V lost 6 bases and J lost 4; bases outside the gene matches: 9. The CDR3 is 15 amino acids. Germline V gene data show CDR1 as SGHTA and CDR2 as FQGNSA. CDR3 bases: TGTGCCAGCAGACCACCGGGACAGGGTGGAGAGACCCAGTACTTC. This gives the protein CASRPPGQGGETQYF.

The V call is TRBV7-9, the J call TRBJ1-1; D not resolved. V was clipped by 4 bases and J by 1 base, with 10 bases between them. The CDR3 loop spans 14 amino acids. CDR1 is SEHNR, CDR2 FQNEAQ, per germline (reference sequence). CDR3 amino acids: CASSSQSGNTEAFF. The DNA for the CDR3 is TGTGCCAGCAGCTCGCAGTCGGGGAACACTGAAGCTTTCTTT.

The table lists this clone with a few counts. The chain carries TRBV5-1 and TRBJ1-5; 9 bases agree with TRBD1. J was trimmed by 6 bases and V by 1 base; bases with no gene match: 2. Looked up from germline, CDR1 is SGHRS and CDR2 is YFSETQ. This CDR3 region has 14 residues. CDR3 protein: CASSLRTGAQPQHF. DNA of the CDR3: TGCGCCAGCAGCTTGAGGACAGGGGCTCAGCCCCAGCATTTT.

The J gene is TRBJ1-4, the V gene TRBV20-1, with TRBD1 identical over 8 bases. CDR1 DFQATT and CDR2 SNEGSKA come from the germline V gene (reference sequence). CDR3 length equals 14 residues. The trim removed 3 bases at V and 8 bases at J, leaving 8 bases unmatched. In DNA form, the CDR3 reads TGCAGTGCTAGTCGGCAGGGGGCGCAGGAAAAACTGTTTTTT. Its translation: CSASRQGAQEKLFF.

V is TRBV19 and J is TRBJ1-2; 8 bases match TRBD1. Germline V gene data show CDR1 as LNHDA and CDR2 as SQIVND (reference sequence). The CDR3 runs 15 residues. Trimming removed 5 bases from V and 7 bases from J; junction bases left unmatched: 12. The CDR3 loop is CASSFQGAELGGYTF. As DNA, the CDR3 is TGTGCCAGTAGTTTTCAGGGGGCTGAGTTAGGTGGCTACACCTTC.

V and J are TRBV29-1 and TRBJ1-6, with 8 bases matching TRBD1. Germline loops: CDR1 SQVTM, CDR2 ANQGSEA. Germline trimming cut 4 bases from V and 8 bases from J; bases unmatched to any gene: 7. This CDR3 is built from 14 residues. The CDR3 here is CSVADRADHSPLHF. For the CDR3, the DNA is TGCAGCGTTGCGGACAGGGCAGACCATTCACCCCTCCACTTT.

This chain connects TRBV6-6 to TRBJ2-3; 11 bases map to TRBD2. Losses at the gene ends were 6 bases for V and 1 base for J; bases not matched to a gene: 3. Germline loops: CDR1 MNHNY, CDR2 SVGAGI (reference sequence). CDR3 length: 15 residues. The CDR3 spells CASRPLAGGTDTQYF. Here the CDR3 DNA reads TGTGCCAGCAGGCCACTAGCGGGGGGCACAGATACGCAGTATTTT.

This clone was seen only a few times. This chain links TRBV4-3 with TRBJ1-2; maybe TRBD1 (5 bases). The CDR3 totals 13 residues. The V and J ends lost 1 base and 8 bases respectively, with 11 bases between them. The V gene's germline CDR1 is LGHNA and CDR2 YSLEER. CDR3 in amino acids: CASSQAGITGYTF. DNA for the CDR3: TGCGCCAGCAGCCAAGCAGGGATCACCGGCTACACCTTC.

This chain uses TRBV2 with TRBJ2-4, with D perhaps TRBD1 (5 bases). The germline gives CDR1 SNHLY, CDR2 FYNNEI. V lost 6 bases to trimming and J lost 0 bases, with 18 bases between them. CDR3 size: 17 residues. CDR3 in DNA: TGTGCCAGCAGGGGCTCCACAGGTATTATAGCCAAAAACATTCAGTACTTC. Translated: CASRGSTGIIAKNIQYF.

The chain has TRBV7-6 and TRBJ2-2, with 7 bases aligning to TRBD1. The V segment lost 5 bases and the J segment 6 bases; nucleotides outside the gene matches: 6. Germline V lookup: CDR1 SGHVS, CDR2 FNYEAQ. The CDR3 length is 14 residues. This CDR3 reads CASSERQGSGELFF. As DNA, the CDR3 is TGTGCCAGCAGCGAGCGACAGGGCTCCGGGGAGCTGTTTTTT.

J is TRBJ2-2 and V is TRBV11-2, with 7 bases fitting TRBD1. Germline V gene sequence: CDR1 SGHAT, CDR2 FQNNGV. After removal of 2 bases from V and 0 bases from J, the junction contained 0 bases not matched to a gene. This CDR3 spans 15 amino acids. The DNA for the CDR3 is TGTGCCAGCAGCTTACAGGGGGCGAACACCGGGGAGCTGTTTTTT. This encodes CASSLQGANTGELFF.

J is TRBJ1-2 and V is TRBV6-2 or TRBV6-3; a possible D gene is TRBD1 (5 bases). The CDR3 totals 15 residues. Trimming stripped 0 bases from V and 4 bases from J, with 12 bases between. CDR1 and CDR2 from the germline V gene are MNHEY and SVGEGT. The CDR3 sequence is CASSYSGRGSYGYTF. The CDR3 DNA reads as TGTGCCAGCAGTTACTCGGGTAGGGGCTCCTATGGCTACACCTTC.